Each of the 6 T cell receptor beta chains below was sequenced from the same sample in a study of blood T cell repertoires in COVID-19 (dated by TCRdb to 2020 to 2021). The receptor library was made with the immunoSEQ multiplex PCR assay. TCRdb carries this immuneACCESS record with in-frame sequences only. Its versions omit some clonotypes, under half of them owing to an unresolved V gene in the studies checked, with the rest unexplained. In this sample the table shows over 200,000 clones, 80% to 90% of which occur a single time. The biggest ten clones account for under 2.5% of the sample. What was sequenced was PBMCs or T cells enriched from blood (not recorded which). Every receptor here comes from a woman aged 45-60 years who had recovered from COVID-19.

The J gene is TRBJ1-1, the V gene TRBV19; D not certain. The V gene's germline CDR1 is LNHDA and CDR2 SQIVND (reference sequence). V lost 3 bases to trimming and J lost 0 bases, with 11 bases between them. The CDR3 length is 15 residues. CDR3 sequence: CASSIGVQLNTEAFF. CDR3 nucleotides: TGTGCCAGTAGTATCGGCGTACAGTTGAACACTGAAGCTTTCTTT.

The J gene is TRBJ1-6, the V gene TRBV5-6; a weak D match, TRBD1 (6 bases). The V gene lost 0 bases and the J gene lost 7 bases, with 14 bases spanning the gap. Per the germline V gene, CDR1 is SGHDT and CDR2 is YYEEEE. This CDR3 is 16 amino acids long. DNA of the CDR3: TGTGCCAGCAGCTTGGAGACAGGCTGGACCAATTCACCCCTCCACTTT. Residues: CASSLETGWTNSPLHF.

The rearrangement links TRBV28 to TRBJ2-5; 9 positions match TRBD2. CDR1 is MDHEN and CDR2 is SYDVKM in the germline V gene. After removal of 6 bases from V and 5 bases from J, the junction contained 13 bases not matched to a gene. The CDR3 spans 16 residues. The CDR3 DNA follows: TGTGCCAGCAGCCAGGGCTGGAGCGGGGGGCTGGAGACCCAGTACTTC. Amino acid sequence: CASSQGWSGGLETQYF.

This rearrangement joins TRBV11-2 to TRBJ2-3; TRBD1 matches 8 bases. CDR3 size: 19 residues. Germline trimming cut 5 bases from V and 2 bases from J; bases unmatched to any gene: 18. Germline V gene sequence: CDR1 SGHAT, CDR2 FQNNGV. The CDR3 spells CASSLRYNRGSEFTDTQYF. CDR3 coding DNA: TGTGCCAGCAGCCTACGCTATAACAGGGGGTCGGAATTCACAGATACGCAGTATTTT.

The chain couples TRBV18 to TRBJ1-2, with a weak D call TRBD1 (6 bases). This CDR3 is built from 13 residues. Trimming took off 3 bases at V and 8 bases at J, with 13 bases between the two ends. Germline CDR1 is KGHSH and CDR2 is LQKENI. For the CDR3, the DNA is TGTGCCAGCTCACCCGGCGCAGGGGTAGGCTACACCTTC. As protein: CASSPGAGVGYTF.

The J gene is TRBJ2-2, the V gene TRBV25-1, with 7 bases fitting TRBD1. The germline V gene encodes CDR1 MGHDK and CDR2 SYGVNS. The ends lost 2 bases at V and 2 bases at J; junction bases unmatched: 2. CDR3 length equals 15 residues. The CDR3 sequence: CASSEGQVNTGELFF. The CDR3 nucleotides are TGTGCCAGCAGTGAAGGACAGGTCAACACCGGGGAGCTGTTTTTT.